This is a list of T cell receptor beta chains from one sample in a study of beta chain features in type 1 diabetes. TCRdb's table, derived via immunoSEQ multiplex PCR, lists solely in-frame clones and lacks some. The table records hundreds of thousands of clones, over 9.5% of them present only once. The specimen sequenced was naive CD4+ T cells from blood. The receptor source for this set is a man aged 18 to 29 in good health. Both conserved end residues are part of each CDR3. The D gene is left open where the match is weak. Size is omitted from some rows. Given values are once, few, many or a class for expanded clones.

D: TRBD1; J: TRBJ2-1; V: TRBV28; size: -; CDR3: CATRDREAEQFF; DNA: TGTGCCACCCGGGACAGGGAGGCTGAGCAGTTCTTC
D: -; J: TRBJ2-1; V: TRBV29-1; size: many; CDR3: CSAATGPSYNEQFF; DNA: TGCAGCGCCGCGACGGGTCCGTCTTACAATGAGCAGTTCTTC
D: -; J: TRBJ2-3; V: TRBV7-2; size: -; CDR3: CASSLVAVTDTQYF; DNA: TGTGCCAGCAGCTTGGTGGCAGTCACAGATACGCAGTATTTT
D: -; J: TRBJ2-1; V: TRBV7-2; size: once; CDR3: CASSLAQSGEQFF; DNA: TGTGCCAGCAGCTTAGCTCAGTCGGGTGAGCAGTTCTTC
D: TRBD1; J: TRBJ2-1; V: TRBV11-3; size: -; CDR3: CASSKRTGHPYNEQFF; DNA: TGTGCCAGCAGCAAAAGGACAGGACACCCCTACAATGAGCAGTTCTTC
D: TRBD1; J: TRBJ1-5; V: TRBV28; size: -; CDR3: CASSSPGGGSNQPQHF; DNA: TGTGCCAGCAGCTCCCCAGGGGGCGGTAGCAATCAGCCCCAGCATTTT
D: TRBD1; J: TRBJ2-6; V: TRBV10-3; size: few; CDR3: CAIKGTGTGANVLTF; DNA: TGTGCCATCAAAGGGACAGGCACTGGGGCCAACGTCCTGACTTTC
D: -; J: TRBJ2-7; V: TRBV29-1; size: -; CDR3: CSVGRGLEEYEQYF; DNA: TGCAGCGTTGGGAGGGGTTTGGAGGAATACGAGCAGTACTTC
D: TRBD1; J: TRBJ2-7; V: TRBV5-4; size: -; CDR3: CASSWPGQDSYEQYF; DNA: TGTGCCAGCAGCTGGCCGGGACAGGACTCCTACGAGCAGTACTTC
D: -; J: TRBJ2-5; V: TRBV6-5; size: -; CDR3: CASSSDQETQYF; DNA: TGTGCCAGCAGTTCCGACCAAGAGACCCAGTACTTC
D: TRBD1; J: TRBJ1-2; V: TRBV18; size: -; CDR3: CASSPLSGTGLYGYTF; DNA: TGTGCCAGCTCACCCCTTTCCGGGACAGGTCTCTATGGCTACACCTTC
D: TRBD1; J: TRBJ2-7; V: TRBV9; size: -; CDR3: CASSPWGTVGYEQYF; DNA: TGTGCCAGCAGCCCCTGGGGGACAGTTGGCTACGAGCAGTACTTC
D: -; J: TRBJ2-7; V: TRBV28; size: few; CDR3: CASSLWPGNYEQYF; DNA: TGTGCCAGCAGTTTATGGCCGGGAAACTACGAGCAGTACTTC
D: TRBD1; J: TRBJ2-3; V: TRBV9; size: once; CDR3: CAGSVSLTGSADTQYF; DNA: TGTGCCGGCAGCGTAAGCCTGACAGGGAGCGCAGATACGCAGTATTTT
D: TRBD1; J: TRBJ1-5; V: TRBV7-8; size: few; CDR3: CASSPWRRGVQPQHF; DNA: TGTGCCAGCAGCCCTTGGCGCAGGGGGGTGCAGCCCCAGCATTTT
D: TRBD1; J: TRBJ1-1; V: TRBV28; size: few; CDR3: CASSQTGGTEAFF; DNA: TGTGCCAGCAGCCAGACAGGGGGAACTGAAGCTTTCTTT
D: TRBD1; J: TRBJ1-3; V: TRBV25-1; size: -; CDR3: CASTWGQSSGNTIYF; DNA: TGTGCCAGCACCTGGGGACAGAGCTCTGGAAACACCATATATTTT
D: -; J: TRBJ2-7; V: TRBV7-2; size: -; CDR3: CASSLQTATIFIYEQYF; DNA: TGTGCCAGCAGCCTCCAGACAGCTACCATATTCATCTACGAGCAGTACTTC
D: -; J: TRBJ1-5; V: TRBV27; size: -; CDR3: CASSFRGQPQHF; DNA: TGTGCCAGCAGTTTCAGGGGTCAGCCCCAGCATTTT
D: TRBD1; J: TRBJ1-4; V: TRBV28; size: few; CDR3: CASRIGGQGDEKLFF; DNA: TGTGCCAGCAGAATTGGGGGACAGGGCGATGAAAAACTGTTTTTT
D: -; J: TRBJ2-7; V: TRBV18; size: -; CDR3: CASSPQTPFGAPSYEQYF; DNA: TGTGCCAGCTCACCCCAGACACCCTTTGGGGCCCCCTCCTACGAGCAGTACTTC
D: TRBD2; J: TRBJ2-7; V: TRBV28; size: -; CDR3: CASSSSGSHSYEQYF; DNA: TGTGCCAGCAGTTCTAGCGGGAGTCACTCCTACGAGCAGTACTTC
D: -; J: TRBJ1-1; V: TRBV29-1; size: -; CDR3: CSVAGQNTEAFF; DNA: TGCAGCGTTGCCGGACAGAACACTGAAGCTTTCTTT
D: -; J: TRBJ1-2; V: TRBV7-2; size: -; CDR3: CASSLAQGIGGYTF; DNA: TGTGCCAGCAGCTTAGCACAGGGAATAGGGGGCTACACCTTC
D: -; J: TRBJ1-2; V: TRBV15; size: -; CDR3: CATSSAHQGFYGYTF; DNA: TGTGCCACCAGCAGTGCGCATCAGGGGTTCTATGGCTACACCTTC
D: -; J: TRBJ2-3; V: TRBV25-1; size: few; CDR3: CASAPRGSTDTQYF; DNA: TGTGCCAGCGCGCCACGGGGAAGCACAGATACGCAGTATTTT
D: -; J: TRBJ2-7; V: TRBV5-1; size: -; CDR3: CASSLQRERYEQYF; DNA: TGCGCCAGCAGCTTGCAACGGGAGAGGTACGAGCAGTACTTC
D: -; J: TRBJ2-7; V: TRBV30; size: -; CDR3: CAWSPPETDASEQYF; DNA: TGTGCCTGGAGCCCACCCGAGACAGATGCAAGCGAGCAGTACTTC
D: TRBD1; J: TRBJ1-1; V: TRBV4-2; size: -; CDR3: CASSQGTGVNTEAFF; DNA: TGTGCCAGCAGCCAAGGGACAGGGGTGAACACTGAAGCTTTCTTT
D: -; J: TRBJ1-2; V: TRBV7-9; size: -; CDR3: CASSNGIYGYTF; DNA: TGTGCCAGCAGCAACGGGATCTATGGCTACACCTTC
D: -; J: TRBJ1-1; V: TRBV11-2; size: -; CDR3: CASSFERNTEAFF; DNA: TGTGCCAGCAGTTTTGAGAGGAACACTGAAGCTTTCTTT
D: -; J: TRBJ2-1; V: TRBV30; size: few; CDR3: CAWGPGNEQFF; DNA: TGTGCCTGGGGCCCAGGCAATGAGCAGTTCTTC
D: TRBD1; J: TRBJ1-5; V: TRBV7-2; size: -; CDR3: CASSPGTGGNQPQHF; DNA: TGTGCCAGCAGCCCCGGGACAGGGGGGAATCAGCCCCAGCATTTT
D: -; J: TRBJ2-7; V: TRBV7-2; size: -; CDR3: CASSLHSGRRDPYEQYF; DNA: TGTGCCAGCAGCCTACACTCAGGGAGGAGAGACCCTTACGAGCAGTACTTC
D: -; J: TRBJ2-7; V: TRBV11-2; size: -; CDR3: CASSTQYEQYF; DNA: TGTGCCAGCAGCACACAATACGAGCAGTACTTC
D: -; J: TRBJ2-7; V: TRBV28; size: few; CDR3: CASSSQGLEQYF; DNA: TGTGCCAGCAGTTCACAGGGCCTCGAGCAGTACTTC
D: TRBD2; J: TRBJ2-7; V: TRBV5-1; size: -; CDR3: CASSDGTSGLYEQYF; DNA: TGCGCCAGCAGCGACGGGACTAGCGGGCTCTACGAGCAGTACTTC
D: -; J: TRBJ1-3; V: TRBV5-1; size: -; CDR3: CASSSAGSSGNTIYF; DNA: TGCGCCAGCAGCTCTGCTGGGAGCTCTGGAAACACCATATATTTT
D: -; J: TRBJ1-5; V: TRBV19; size: -; CDR3: CASTKGRGISNQPQHF; DNA: TGTGCCAGTACCAAAGGTCGGGGGATAAGCAATCAGCCCCAGCATTTT
D: -; J: TRBJ2-2; V: TRBV28; size: few; CDR3: CASSLPKSSDTGELFF; DNA: TGTGCCAGCAGTTTACCCAAGAGTTCCGACACCGGGGAGCTGTTTTTT
D: TRBD1; J: TRBJ2-7; V: TRBV28; size: few; CDR3: CASSYPGQGQYF; DNA: TGTGCCAGCAGTTACCCTGGACAGGGACAGTACTTC
D: TRBD2; J: TRBJ2-3; V: TRBV4-3; size: few; CDR3: CASSLLEAGGADTQYF; DNA: TGCGCCAGCAGCCTCCTTGAGGCGGGAGGGGCAGATACGCAGTATTTT
D: -; J: TRBJ1-2; V: TRBV28; size: few; CDR3: CASSFHSYGYTF; DNA: TGTGCCAGCAGTTTTCACAGCTATGGCTACACCTTC
D: -; J: TRBJ1-3; V: TRBV9; size: -; CDR3: CASSVVAGPGNTIYF; DNA: TGTGCCAGCAGCGTAGTGGCTGGGCCTGGAAACACCATATATTTT